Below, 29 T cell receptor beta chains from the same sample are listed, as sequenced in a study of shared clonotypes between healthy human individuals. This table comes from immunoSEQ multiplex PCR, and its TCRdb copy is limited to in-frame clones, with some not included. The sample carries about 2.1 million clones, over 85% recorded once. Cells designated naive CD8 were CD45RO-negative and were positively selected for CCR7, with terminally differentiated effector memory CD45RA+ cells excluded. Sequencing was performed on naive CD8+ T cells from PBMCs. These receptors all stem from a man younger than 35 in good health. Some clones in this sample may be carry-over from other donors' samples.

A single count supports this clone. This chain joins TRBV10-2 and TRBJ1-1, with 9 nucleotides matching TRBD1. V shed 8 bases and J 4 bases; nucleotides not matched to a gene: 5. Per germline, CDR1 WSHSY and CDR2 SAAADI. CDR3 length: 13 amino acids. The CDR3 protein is CASRQGEATEAFF. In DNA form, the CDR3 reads TGCGCCAGCCGACAGGGGGAGGCCACTGAAGCTTTCTTT.

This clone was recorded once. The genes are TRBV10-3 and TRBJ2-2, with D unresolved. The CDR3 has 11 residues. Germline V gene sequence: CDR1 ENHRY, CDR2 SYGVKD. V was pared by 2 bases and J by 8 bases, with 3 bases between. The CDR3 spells CAISEAGELFF. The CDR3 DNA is TGTGCCATCAGTGAGGCGGGGGAGCTGTTTTTT.

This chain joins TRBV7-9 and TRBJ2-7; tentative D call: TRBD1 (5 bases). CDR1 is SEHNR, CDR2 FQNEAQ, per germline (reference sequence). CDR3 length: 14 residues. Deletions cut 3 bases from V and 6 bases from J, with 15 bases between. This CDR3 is CASSLSQGLGEQYF. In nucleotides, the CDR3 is TGTGCCAGCAGCTTGTCCCAGGGCCTAGGCGAGCAGTACTTC.

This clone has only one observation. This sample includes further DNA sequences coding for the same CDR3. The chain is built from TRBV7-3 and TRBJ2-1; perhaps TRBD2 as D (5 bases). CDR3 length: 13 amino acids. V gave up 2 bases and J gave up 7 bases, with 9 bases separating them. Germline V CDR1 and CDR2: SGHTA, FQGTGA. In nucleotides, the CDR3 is TGTGCCAGCAGCTTAGCCCCGGGGAATGAGCAGTTCTTC. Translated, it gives CASSLAPGNEQFF.

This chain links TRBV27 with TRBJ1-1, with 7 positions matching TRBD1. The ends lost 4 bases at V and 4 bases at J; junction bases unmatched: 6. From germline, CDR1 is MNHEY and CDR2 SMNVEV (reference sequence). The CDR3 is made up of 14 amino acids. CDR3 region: CASSSWTGGTEAFF. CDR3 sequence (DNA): TGTGCCAGCAGTTCCTGGACAGGAGGCACTGAAGCTTTCTTT.

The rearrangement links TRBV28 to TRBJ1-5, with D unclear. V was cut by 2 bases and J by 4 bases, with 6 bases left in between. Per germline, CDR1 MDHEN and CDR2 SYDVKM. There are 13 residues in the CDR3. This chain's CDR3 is CASSLDTNQPQHF. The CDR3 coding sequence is TGTGCCAGCAGTTTAGATACTAATCAGCCCCAGCATTTT.

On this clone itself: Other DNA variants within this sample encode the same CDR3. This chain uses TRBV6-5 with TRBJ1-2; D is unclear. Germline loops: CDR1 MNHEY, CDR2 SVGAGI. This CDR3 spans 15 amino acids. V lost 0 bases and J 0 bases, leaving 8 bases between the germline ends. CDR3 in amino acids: CASSYSRVANYGYTF. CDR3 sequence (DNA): TGTGCCAGCAGTTACTCGCGAGTTGCTAACTATGGCTACACCTTC.

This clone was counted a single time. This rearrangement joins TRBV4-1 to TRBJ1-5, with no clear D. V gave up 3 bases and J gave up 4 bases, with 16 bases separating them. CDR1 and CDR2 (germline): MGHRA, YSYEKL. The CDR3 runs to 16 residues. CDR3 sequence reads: CASSQALGLRNQPQHF. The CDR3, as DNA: TGCGCCAGCAGCCAGGCGCTGGGCCTCCGGAATCAGCCCCAGCATTTT.

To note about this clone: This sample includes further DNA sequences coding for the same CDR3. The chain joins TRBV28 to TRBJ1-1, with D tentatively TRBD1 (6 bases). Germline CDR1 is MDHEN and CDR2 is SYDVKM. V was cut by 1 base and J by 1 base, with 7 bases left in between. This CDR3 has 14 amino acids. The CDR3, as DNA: TGTGCCAGCAGTTTATCCAGGGGGAACACTGAAGCTTTCTTT. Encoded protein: CASSLSRGNTEAFF.

CDR3 sequence (DNA): TGTGCCAGCAGTCCCCGGACAGGGGCACACGAGCAGTACTTC. Translation: CASSPRTGAHEQYF. J is TRBJ2-7 and V is TRBV27; 9 bases align to TRBD1. Trimming took 5 bases from V and 5 from J; bases not matched to a gene: 7. The germline CDR1 and CDR2 sequences are MNHEY and SMNVEV (reference sequence). This CDR3 is 14 amino acids long.

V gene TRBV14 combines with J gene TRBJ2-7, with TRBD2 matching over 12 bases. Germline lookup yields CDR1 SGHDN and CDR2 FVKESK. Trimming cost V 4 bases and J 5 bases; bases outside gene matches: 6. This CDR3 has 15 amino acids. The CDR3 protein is CASSPASGRVHEQYF. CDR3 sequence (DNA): TGTGCCAGCAGCCCAGCTAGCGGGAGGGTCCACGAGCAGTACTTC.

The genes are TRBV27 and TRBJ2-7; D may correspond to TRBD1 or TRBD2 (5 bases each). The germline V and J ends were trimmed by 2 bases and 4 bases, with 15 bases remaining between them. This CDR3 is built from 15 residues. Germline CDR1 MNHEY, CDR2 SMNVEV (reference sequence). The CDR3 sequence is CASSLIQGAFYEQYF. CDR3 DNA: TGTGCCAGCAGTTTAATCCAGGGAGCCTTTTACGAGCAGTACTTC.

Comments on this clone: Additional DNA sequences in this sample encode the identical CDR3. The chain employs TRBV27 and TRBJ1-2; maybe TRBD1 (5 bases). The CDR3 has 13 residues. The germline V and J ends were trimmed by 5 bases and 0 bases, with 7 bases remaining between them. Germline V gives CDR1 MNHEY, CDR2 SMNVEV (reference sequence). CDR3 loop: CASSPGSNYGYTF. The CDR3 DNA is TGTGCCAGCAGTCCAGGGTCTAACTATGGCTACACCTTC.

The CDR3 here is CASSARTSGGANEKLFF. CDR3 bases: TGTGCCAGCAGCGCTCGTACCTCCGGAGGGGCTAATGAAAAACTGTTTTTT. The chain recombines TRBV11-2 with TRBJ1-4; maybe TRBD1 (5 bases). Trimming took off 5 bases at V and 3 bases at J, with 19 bases between the two ends. Germline V CDR1 and CDR2: SGHAT, FQNNGV. The CDR3 extends over 17 amino acids.

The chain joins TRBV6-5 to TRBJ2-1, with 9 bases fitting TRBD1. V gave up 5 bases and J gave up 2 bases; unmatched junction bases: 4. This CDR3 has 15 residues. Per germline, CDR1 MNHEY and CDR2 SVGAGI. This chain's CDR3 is CASSPRDRAYNEQFF. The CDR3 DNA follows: TGTGCCAGCAGTCCCCGGGACAGGGCCTACAATGAGCAGTTCTTC.

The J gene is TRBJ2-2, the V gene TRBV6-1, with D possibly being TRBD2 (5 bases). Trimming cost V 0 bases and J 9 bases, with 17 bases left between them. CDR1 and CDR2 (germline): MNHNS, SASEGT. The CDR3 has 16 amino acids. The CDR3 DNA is TGTGCCAGCAGTGAAGCGGTGGCTAGCCTACACCGGGAGCTGTTTTTT. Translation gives CASSEAVASLHRELFF.

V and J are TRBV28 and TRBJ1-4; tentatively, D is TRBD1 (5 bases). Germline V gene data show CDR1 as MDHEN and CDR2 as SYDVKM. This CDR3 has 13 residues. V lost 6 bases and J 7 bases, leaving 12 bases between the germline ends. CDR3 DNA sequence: TGTGCCAGCAGGAGCAGGGAGTTTGAAAAACTGTTTTTT. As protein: CASRSREFEKLFF.

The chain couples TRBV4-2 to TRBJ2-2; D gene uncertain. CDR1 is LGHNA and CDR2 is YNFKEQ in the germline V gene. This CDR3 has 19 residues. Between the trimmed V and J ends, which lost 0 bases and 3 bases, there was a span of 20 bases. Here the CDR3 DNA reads TGTGCCAGCAGCCAAGAGAGAGGTGGGTGGAGTTTGGACACCGGGGAGCTGTTTTTT. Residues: CASSQERGGWSLDTGELFF.

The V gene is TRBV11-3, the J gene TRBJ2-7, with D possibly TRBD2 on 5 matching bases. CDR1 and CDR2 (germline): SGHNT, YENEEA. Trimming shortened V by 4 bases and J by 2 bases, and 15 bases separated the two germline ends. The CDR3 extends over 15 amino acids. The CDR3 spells CASSSPTDYPYEQYF. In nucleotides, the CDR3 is TGTGCCAGCAGCTCGCCGACTGACTACCCCTACGAGCAGTACTTC. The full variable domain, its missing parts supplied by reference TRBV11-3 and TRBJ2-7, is EAGVVQSPRYKIIEKKQPVAFWCNPISGHNTLYWYLQNLGQGPELLIRYENEEAVDDSQLPKDRFSAERLKGVDSTLKIQPAELGDSAVYLCASSSPTDYPYEQYFGPGTRLTVT.

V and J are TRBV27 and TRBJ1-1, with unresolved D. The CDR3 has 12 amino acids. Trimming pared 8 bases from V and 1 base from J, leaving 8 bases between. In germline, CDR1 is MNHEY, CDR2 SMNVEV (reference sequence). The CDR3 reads CASSNRNTEAFF. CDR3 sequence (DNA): TGTGCCAGCTCAAACCGGAACACTGAAGCTTTCTTT.

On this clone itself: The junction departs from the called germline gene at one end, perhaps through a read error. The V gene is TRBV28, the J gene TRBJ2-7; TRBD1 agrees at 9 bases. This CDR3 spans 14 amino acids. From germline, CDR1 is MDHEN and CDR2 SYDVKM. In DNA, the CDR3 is TGTGCCAGCCGTTTGGGACAGGGAGGCTACGAGCAGTACTTC. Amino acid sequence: CASRLGQGGYEQYF.

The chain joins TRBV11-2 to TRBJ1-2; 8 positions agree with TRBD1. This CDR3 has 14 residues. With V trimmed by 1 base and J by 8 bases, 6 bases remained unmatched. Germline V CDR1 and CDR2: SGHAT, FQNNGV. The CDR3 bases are TGTGCCAGCAGCTTAGGACAGGGGATTGACGGCTACACCTTC. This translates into CASSLGQGIDGYTF.

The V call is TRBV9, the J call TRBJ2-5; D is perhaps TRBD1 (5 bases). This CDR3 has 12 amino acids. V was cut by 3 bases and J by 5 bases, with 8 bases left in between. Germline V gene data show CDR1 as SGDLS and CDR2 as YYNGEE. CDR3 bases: TGTGCCAGCAGCGACCACAGGGAGACCCAGTACTTC. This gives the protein CASSDHRETQYF.

The CDR3 DNA reads TGTGCCAGCAGTCCAGGGGGTACTGGAAACACCATATATTTT. Amino acids: CASSPGGTGNTIYF. The chain links TRBV6-5 to TRBJ1-3, with 7 nucleotides matching TRBD1. V lost 5 bases to trimming and J lost 2 bases; unmatched junction nucleotides: 3. Germline CDR1 and CDR2: MNHEY and SVGAGI. The CDR3 length is 14 residues.

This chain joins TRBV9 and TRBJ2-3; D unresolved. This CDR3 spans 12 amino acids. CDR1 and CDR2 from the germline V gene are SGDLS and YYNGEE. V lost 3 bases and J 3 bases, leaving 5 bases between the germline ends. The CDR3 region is CASSAPTDTQYF. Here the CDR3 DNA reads TGTGCCAGCAGCGCCCCGACAGATACGCAGTATTTT.

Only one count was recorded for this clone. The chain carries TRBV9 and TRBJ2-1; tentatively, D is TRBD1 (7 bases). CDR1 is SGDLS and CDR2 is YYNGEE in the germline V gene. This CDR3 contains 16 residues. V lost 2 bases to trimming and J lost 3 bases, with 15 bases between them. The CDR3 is CASSVQSRGVYNEQFF. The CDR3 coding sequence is TGTGCCAGCAGCGTCCAAAGCAGGGGGGTCTACAATGAGCAGTTCTTC.

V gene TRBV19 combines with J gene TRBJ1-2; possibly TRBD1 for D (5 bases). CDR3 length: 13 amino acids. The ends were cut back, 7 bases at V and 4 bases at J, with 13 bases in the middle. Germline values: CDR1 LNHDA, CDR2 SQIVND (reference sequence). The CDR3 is CASTRGRSYGYTF. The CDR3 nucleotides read TGTGCCAGTACCCGGGGACGTTCCTATGGCTACACCTTC.

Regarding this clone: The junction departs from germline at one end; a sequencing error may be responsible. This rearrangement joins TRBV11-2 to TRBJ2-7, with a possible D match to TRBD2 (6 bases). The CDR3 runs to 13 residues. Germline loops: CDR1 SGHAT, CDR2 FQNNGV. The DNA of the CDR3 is TGTGCCAGCAGCCATGGGGGGACCTACGGGCAGTACTTC. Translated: CASSHGGTYGQYF.

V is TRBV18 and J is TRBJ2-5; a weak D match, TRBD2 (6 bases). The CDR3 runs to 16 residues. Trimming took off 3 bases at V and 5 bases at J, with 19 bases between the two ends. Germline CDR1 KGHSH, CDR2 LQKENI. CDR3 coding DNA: TGTGCCAGCTCACCCCCGGGGGTCGGAGGCGTTGAGACCCAGTACTTC. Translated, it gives CASSPPGVGGVETQYF.